A selection of T cell receptor beta chains follows, all from one sample in a study of blood T cell repertoires in COVID-19. Using immunoSEQ multiplex PCR, the repertoire was profiled, and TCRdb retains in-frame clones only, with some absent. The sample consists of a few hundred thousand clones, around 90% of them appearing once. The sample comprised peripheral blood. Receptors were obtained from a man in his forties or fifties with acute or convalescent COVID-19. The CDR3 runs from the conserved cysteine through the conserved F or W.

j_call v_call cdr3_aa
TRBJ1-5 TRBV5-1 CASSLKTGGDQPQHF
TRBJ1-3 TRBV9 CASSVGDRVKWGNTIYF
TRBJ2-6 TRBV3-1/TRBV3-2 CASSHDFPGAGANVLTF
TRBJ1-4 TRBV30 CAWSKGQEATNEKLFF
TRBJ2-3 TRBV19 CASTSGREVDTQYF
TRBJ2-7 TRBV3-1/TRBV3-2 CASRVSGSRTYEQYF
TRBJ1-2 TRBV3-1/TRBV3-2 CASSGGDSLYGYTF
TRBJ1-6 TRBV9 CASSAGTPGQGHSPLHF
TRBJ1-3 TRBV14 CASSQERNRGIALNTIYF
TRBJ2-1 TRBV6-5 CASSLRTSRDEQFF
TRBJ2-1 TRBV2 CASKSLKTRSSYNEQFF
TRBJ2-5 TRBV15 CATSRDRGKTQYF
TRBJ2-2 TRBV27 CASSFGLLVGGVTGELFF
TRBJ2-7 TRBV5-1 CASSLGGLLYF
TRBJ1-6 TRBV13 CASSLGSGQGDSPLHF
TRBJ2-3 TRBV28 CASSFTGASGEGGDTQYF
TRBJ2-5 TRBV10-3 CAIKAGGSREETQYF
TRBJ1-1 TRBV5-4 CASSLAPGSANTEAFF
TRBJ2-3 TRBV6-6 CASSHKPGLSDTDTQYF
TRBJ2-2 TRBV6-2/TRBV6-3 CASSLDRGNTGELFF
TRBJ2-7 TRBV5-4 CASSTPTSDYSYEQYF
TRBJ2-3 TRBV19 CASRLGTDTDTQYF
TRBJ1-5 TRBV19 CASNNPFSNQPQHF
TRBJ2-7 TRBV2 CASKDRDLNLYEQYF
TRBJ2-7 TRBV5-1 CASSWGDRDTYEQYF
TRBJ2-3 TRBV6-1 CASSEPVAGGEGDTQYF
TRBJ1-1 TRBV18 CASLRGTLNTEAFF
TRBJ2-7 TRBV2 CASSEVTSHSAYEQYF
TRBJ1-3 TRBV11-1 CASSLNWDNSGNTIYF
TRBJ1-5 TRBV2 CASSAGQGAYSNQPQHF
TRBJ1-1 TRBV19 CASSIGQGTTEAFF
TRBJ2-2 TRBV6-5 CASSVRSRGTGELFF
TRBJ1-1 TRBV7-3 CASSLTTGSTEAFF
TRBJ1-4 TRBV15 CATSGTGAGEKLFF
TRBJ2-1 TRBV23-1 CASSQSTESSYNEQFF
TRBJ2-2 TRBV9 CASSAMTGVTGELFF
TRBJ2-5 TRBV6-5 CASSRHDREETQYF
TRBJ2-7 TRBV11-2 CASSLKPEREQYF
TRBJ1-6 TRBV5-6 CASSRRQGVNSPLHF
TRBJ2-3 TRBV30 CAWSAKDYTDTQYF
TRBJ1-6 TRBV10-2 CAIVRTGDNSPLHF
TRBJ2-7 TRBV5-4 CASSSGVALEQYF
TRBJ1-1 TRBV13 CASSRTSQDRGSFF
TRBJ1-4 TRBV4-3 CASSQGTATNEKLFF
TRBJ2-7 TRBV10-3 CAISMGLAGGLVSPEQYF
TRBJ2-1 TRBV7-6 CASSLGGRVINEQFF
TRBJ1-2 TRBV10-3 CAISRDRRGYTF
TRBJ1-1 TRBV10-3 CAISDGGGTEAFF